This record covers a single T cell receptor beta chain. These data are taken from a study of response to subunit inactivated influenza vaccine. V gave up 5 bases and J gave up 13 bases, with 18 bases separating them. Germline loops: CDR1 MNHEY, CDR2 SVGEGT. The CDR3 covers 13 residues. MiXCR was run by TCRdb on the RT-PCR reads, yielding one entry per CDR3 protein. The sample comprises more than 500,000 distinct CDR3 sequences, 11% of which are singletons, and approximately 10% rests with the top ten. The same specimen was also included in a second study, on T cells expressing NK-cell markers. As reported in that work: TCR beta cDNA was generated via 5'RACE template switching incorporating UMIs. In several donors, dominant clonotypes made up about 28.3-65% of CD3+CD56-NKG2C+ cells. Whether expanded NKG2C-expressing T cell clones recognize HCMV is unknown.

V usage is TRBV6-2 or TRBV6-3 and J usage is TRBJ2-1, with D tentatively TRBD1 (6 bases). The sequencing used PBMCs from blood, collected on the day of vaccination. This receptor was taken from a man aged 45-60 years who received an inactivated influenza vaccine. CDR3 nucleotide sequence: TGTGCCAGCAGTGACCACTTTAGGGGGACCCAGTTCTTC. This encodes CASSDHFRGTQFF.